This is a list of T cell receptor beta chains from one sample in a study of cytomegalovirus exposure and HLA in healthy donors. The data were produced by immunoSEQ multiplex PCR, yet TCRdb's version contains in-frame clones alone and is incomplete. The repertoire consists of about 200,000 clones, with approximately 80% occurring once and the leading ten covering about 3%. The sample consisted of PBMCs. The receptors originated from a man in his thirties or forties in good health and CMV-seronegative. Both conserved end residues are part of each CDR3. A D gene is named only where the DNA matches it firmly. The listing skips clone size in some rows; elsewhere it reads once, few, many or a size class.

>TRBJ1-5|-|TRBV28|few
CATRLDSPRARQPQHF
TGTGCCACCCGCTTGGACAGTCCGCGGGCGCGACAGCCCCAGCATTTT
>TRBJ2-5|TRBD1|TRBV29-1|-
CSTWGNTGGAIGWGETQYF
TGCAGCACCTGGGGCAACACAGGGGGCGCGATCGGTTGGGGAGAGACCCAGTACTTC
>TRBJ1-4|TRBD1|TRBV27|-
CASPPGQGNEKLFF
TGTGCCAGCCCCCCGGGACAGGGGAATGAAAAACTGTTTTTT
>TRBJ2-1|-|TRBV27|few
CASSQRQGVMRGNEQFF
TGTGCCAGCAGCCAGAGACAGGGCGTAATGCGGGGCAATGAGCAGTTCTTC
>TRBJ2-4|-|TRBV6-1|-
CASSEVDSKAGLAKNIQYF
TGTGCCAGCAGTGAAGTTGATAGTAAGGCAGGCTTAGCCAAAAACATTCAGTACTTC
>TRBJ2-7|-|TRBV7-9|-
CASSIGIRGDEQYF
TGTGCCAGCAGCATCGGGATCAGGGGCGACGAGCAGTACTTC
>TRBJ1-5|-|TRBV28|-
CASSGHGNQPQHF
TGTGCCAGTTCAGGGCACGGCAATCAGCCCCAGCATTTT
>TRBJ1-1|TRBD1|TRBV29-1|once
CSVQGAQTEAFF
TGCAGCGTTCAGGGGGCGCAAACTGAAGCTTTCTTT
>TRBJ1-2|TRBD1|TRBV19|-
CASSVGGTGVIDGYTF
TGTGCCAGTAGCGTCGGAGGGACAGGGGTCATCGATGGCTACACCTTC
>TRBJ2-7|-|TRBV12-2|few
CASPQEGQGSYEQYF
TGTGCAAGCCCCCAGGAGGGGCAGGGTTCCTACGAGCAGTACTTC
>TRBJ1-1|-|TRBV14|-
CASSRITGRNTEAFF
TGTGCCAGCAGCCGCATAACGGGGAGGAACACTGAAGCTTTCTTT
>TRBJ1-1|-|TRBV7-2|-
CASIPGQLNTEAFF
TGTGCCAGCATCCCCGGACAGCTGAACACTGAAGCTTTCTTT
>TRBJ1-2|TRBD1|TRBV25-1|many
CASQGTGYYGYTF
TGTGCCAGCCAGGGGACAGGCTACTATGGCTACACCTTC
>TRBJ1-1|-|TRBV7-2|few
CARYGVANGPEAFF
TGTGCCAGGTACGGGGTAGCCAACGGACCTGAAGCTTTCTTT
>TRBJ2-5|-|TRBV7-6|-
CASSRITPTVETQYF
TGTGCCAGCAGCCGAATAACGCCGACAGTTGAGACCCAGTACTTC
>TRBJ1-5|TRBD1|TRBV19|-
CASKSGTGNQPQHF
TGTGCCAGTAAGAGTGGGACAGGCAATCAGCCCCAGCATTTT
>TRBJ2-3|-|TRBV9|-
CASSSQRRGTADTQYF
TGTGCCAGCAGCTCTCAGAGGCGGGGCACCGCAGATACGCAGTATTTT
>TRBJ2-7|-|TRBV7-2|-
CASATGIGIEQYF
TGTGCCAGCGCCACAGGGATCGGCATCGAGCAGTACTTC
>TRBJ1-4|-|TRBV6-5|few
CASSYSGGTNEKLFF
TGTGCCAGCAGTTACTCGGGGGGGACTAATGAAAAACTGTTTTTT
>TRBJ2-3|TRBD2|TRBV11-2|once
CASSLQVRGDTDTQYF
TGTGCCAGCAGCTTACAAGTTCGGGGGGACACAGATACGCAGTATTTT
>TRBJ2-6|-|TRBV19|-
CASSIVLRAGASVLTF
TGTGCCAGTAGTATAGTGCTCAGGGCTGGGGCCAGCGTCCTGACTTTC
>TRBJ2-1|TRBD2|TRBV5-1|once
CASSLGGVNYNEQFF
TGCGCCAGCAGCCTCGGGGGGGTAAATTACAATGAGCAGTTCTTC
>TRBJ2-2|-|TRBV2|-
CASSEITIRGTGELFF
TGTGCCAGCAGTGAGATAACTATCCGAGGGACCGGGGAGCTGTTTTTT
>TRBJ1-5|-|TRBV27|-
CASSLTGQPQHF
TGTGCCAGCAGTTTAACGGGTCAGCCCCAGCATTTT
>TRBJ2-3|TRBD2|TRBV5-4|-
CASSLGGLAGGTDTQYF
TGTGCCAGCAGCTTGGGGGGACTAGCGGGGGGGACAGATACGCAGTATTTT
>TRBJ1-2|-|TRBV5-6|once
CASSLAGGGYTF
TGTGCCAGCAGCTTGGCCGGGGGTGGCTACACCTTC
>TRBJ2-2|TRBD1|TRBV5-1|-
CASSVPGTAKTGELFF
TGCGCCAGCAGCGTTCCGGGGACAGCGAAAACCGGGGAGCTGTTTTTT
>TRBJ2-5|-|TRBV5-1|-
CASSLVTGPGETQYF
TGCGCCAGCAGCTTGGTAACGGGTCCAGGGGAGACCCAGTACTTC
>TRBJ1-1|-|TRBV5-1|-
CASSLGQGYTEAFF
TGCGCCAGCAGCTTGGGTCAGGGTTACACTGAAGCTTTCTTT